This T cell receptor (beta chain) was captured in a study of shared T cell receptors in the human thymus (dated by TCRdb to the early 2020s). The study in broad terms: The study examined how self-reactive, shared T-cell receptor alpha chains are generated in the human thymus.

Receptor amplification or capture employed the immunoSEQ multiplex PCR assay. TCRdb re-hosts the immuneACCESS table, in-frame sequences only. Its copies lack some clones; in the studies checked, an unresolved V gene accounts for under half of them, and the cause for the rest is not known. Counted in this sample were hundreds of thousands of clones; around 87% of them appeared once. The top ten clonotypes cover 0.01% of the sample. V and J are trimmed by 5 bases and 2 bases, and the gene matches miss 11 bases of the junction. Taken from the germline V gene, the CDR1 and CDR2 loops are SGHVS and FNYEAQ. Including the terminal cysteine and phenylalanine, the CDR3 comprises 16 residues. Only the CDR3 region is kept as DNA, spanning 48 bases read in frame from base 1. With respect to this clone: What this receptor recognizes is not known. Per-base qualities were not stored, and no clone one base away is much larger.

These same records also appear under a second study, on human thymus T cells. The second publication reports: In Finland, the donors were immunologically healthy infants who were having open corrective cardiac surgery for congenital heart defects. Thymus tissue was collected as surgical resects that were removed during corrective cardiac surgery. Usage of V and J gene segments appeared to be biased in both the thymic and the peripheral blood repertoires. Highly overlapping thymic TCR repertoires among unrelated individuals were reported in the related research. The study described the TCR alpha and beta repertoires in under ten infant thymus samples and a few matching peripheral blood samples. The infant donors were about 6 to 244 days old, and the cohort included six males and two females. Thymocytes were mechanically released from the tissue and were stored as pellets of roughly 9.5-34 million cells at -70 degrees C. A QIAsymphony instrument was used to extract genomic DNA from frozen cell pellets. Using the immunoSEQ multiplex PCR assay, the TCRB and TCRAD loci were amplified from a standardized quantity of quality-controlled genomic DNA. The V(D)J region was spanned by amplicons of a length sufficient to cover the CDR3 and to identify V and J genes. Amplicon sequencing was performed on an Illumina platform through the commercial immunoSEQ service. Primer bias and sequencing errors were corrected using previously described methods, and TCRAD and TCRB definitions followed the IMGT database. The repertoires were analysed using immunoSEQ Analyzer 3.0 and VDJTools for basic statistics, V/J segment usage, diversity estimates, rarefaction and pairwise overlap. To estimate diversity, the Chao1, ChaoE, Efron-Thisted, Shannon and inverse Simpson indices were applied, and diversity was also estimated on datasets down-sampled to the smallest sample. Repertoire overlap used strict matching of CDR3 nucleotide sequence, V gene and J gene, with Jaccard-based multidimensional scaling clustering. On average, roughly 800,000 unique TCRB clonotypes were obtained from thymus samples, compared with about 84,000 from blood samples.

Sequences were obtained from thymocytes. The TCR sequence derives from a boy less than two years old with a congenital heart defect. Donor details come from another sample of the same person, matched by shared clones. The V gene is TRBV7-6 and the J gene is TRBJ2-7, with TRBD2 matching 8 junction bases. The nucleotide sequence is TGTGCCAGCAGCCCCCGGAGTACTAGCGGTCCCTACGAGCAGTACTTC. This codes for CASSPRSTSGPYEQYF.